This T cell receptor beta chain was sequenced in a study of cytomegalovirus exposure and HLA in healthy donors. The wider study: Just over 80% of a few hundred genotyped donors fell in the Caucasian-associated ancestry cluster. Findings and limits, study-wide: An apparent linkage of common viral pathogens to several of the most significant clusters emerged in a later analysis. Roughly uniform depth of sequencing across donors was assumed in presence/absence analyses.

This CDR3 comprises 16 residues. Trimming took 4 bases from V and 9 from J; bases not matched to a gene: 14. Germline CDR1 SEHNR, CDR2 FQNEAQ (reference sequence). Both 60 Vbeta primers and 13 Jbeta primers went into the PCR. TCRdb's table, derived via immunoSEQ multiplex PCR, lists solely in-frame clones and lacks some. The data contain more than 150,000 clones, around 86% of them singletons. As to this clone: Its antigen remains unidentified.

Sequencing input: PBMCs. The chain couples TRBV7-9 to TRBJ2-4, with 8 bases fitting TRBD2. This receptor was identified in a man in his forties in good health and CMV-seropositive. The CDR3: CASSYRGGPDLGIQYF. The DNA of the CDR3 is TGTGCCAGCAGCTACCGGGGGGGACCCGACCTTGGCATTCAGTACTTC.